Following are 2 T cell receptor beta chains from one sample sequenced in a study of vaccination and CD4 T cells after COVID-19. Each CDR3 protein gets one entry after TCRdb re-called the PCR reads with MiXCR. The sample records about 20,000 distinct CDR3 sequences, around 50% being singletons. The sequenced sample was CD4+ T cells from blood, obtained before SARS-CoV-2 vaccination. These TCRs come from a human donor who had recovered from COVID-19.

The chain employs TRBV7-6 and TRBJ2-7; TRBD1 matches 7 bases. The CDR3 loop spans 12 amino acids. CDR1 is SGHVS and CDR2 is FNYEAQ in the germline V gene. V was pared by 5 bases and J by 6 bases, with 4 bases of the junction left unmatched. As DNA, the CDR3 is TGTGCCAGCAGCAAAACAGGGGTCGAGCAGTACTTC. Translating it yields CASSKTGVEQYF.

The chain joins TRBV5-1 to TRBJ1-1; the D is unclear. The CDR3 consists of 13 residues. Per germline, CDR1 SGHRS and CDR2 YFSETQ. Trimming pared 3 bases from V and 0 bases from J, leaving 6 bases between. This CDR3 is CASSSWVNTEAFF. The CDR3 region has the DNA TGCGCCAGCAGCTCCTGGGTGAACACTGAAGCTTTCTTT.